The 19 T cell receptor beta chains reported below all come from one sample, sequenced in a study of regulatory T cells in long-lasting Graves disease. Time point given: persistent/refractory GD, antithyroid drugs over 5 years with positive TRAb. PBMC-derived RNA was used for the TCR library. CDR3 regions were amplified by Arm-PCR using iRepertoire HTBI primers to build TCR beta libraries. Each CDR3 protein is one row after TCRdb ran MiXCR on the multiplex PCR reads. In the table there are some 470,000 distinct CDR3 sequences, 20% to 25% of which are singletons. The material was peripheral blood mononuclear cells (PBMCs), obtained when the disease was refractory, from a patient treated with antithyroid drugs. The receptors stem from a female donor with Graves disease.

This clonotype was counted ten times or more. The chain carries TRBV28 and TRBJ1-1; D may be TRBD1 (5 bases). V was trimmed by 2 bases and J by 6 bases, leaving 10 bases between them. The CDR3 consists of 13 residues. Germline lookup yields CDR1 MDHEN and CDR2 SYDVKM. In nucleotides, the CDR3 is TGTGCCAGCAGTTTACAGGGTATCCCTGAAGCTTTCTTT. Protein: CASSLQGIPEAFF.

This sequence joins TRBV4-1 and TRBJ1-5; 12 positions agree with TRBD1. Germline V gene lookup returns CDR1 MGHRA and CDR2 YSYEKL. CDR3 size: 19 residues. V was clipped by 4 bases and J by 0 bases; unmatched bases: 10. As DNA, the CDR3 is TGCGCCAGCAGCCGAACCGGGACAGGGGGCGCGGGTAGCAATCAGCCCCAGCATTTT. It is translated as CASSRTGTGGAGSNQPQHF.

V and J are TRBV12-3 or TRBV12-4 and TRBJ2-3, with D unclear. The CDR3 is 13 residues long. Deletions cut 3 bases from V and 2 bases from J, with 6 bases between. The CDR3 region is CASSFPNTDTQYF. CDR3 bases: TGTGCCAGCAGTTTTCCCAACACAGATACGCAGTATTTT.

Points on this clonotype: A single base is all that separates this from a far larger clone, so a read error is likely. The chain recombines TRBV2 with TRBJ2-7; 9 positions agree with TRBD2. Unmatched junction bases numbered 9, after V lost 8 bases and J lost 1 base. The CDR3 contains 15 residues. Per germline, CDR1 SNHLY and CDR2 FYNNEI. Written as DNA, the CDR3 is TGTGCCAGCGGCCCGCGGAGCGGGAGGTCCTACGAGCAGTACTTC. Its protein is CASGPRSGRSYEQYF.

This clonotype showed up many times. The rearrangement joins TRBV5-8 to TRBJ1-2; D unclear. Trimming shortened V by 1 base and J by 0 bases, and 10 bases separated the two germline ends. This CDR3 has 15 amino acids. Germline assignment: CDR1 SGHTS and CDR2 YDEGEE. The CDR3 bases are TGTGCCAGCAGCTTGAACGGGAAAGCTAACTATGGCTACACCTTC. The encoded protein is CASSLNGKANYGYTF.

V and J are TRBV5-1 and TRBJ2-7; the match to TRBD1 covers 10 bases. The CDR3 sequence is 16 residues long. J lost 2 bases, V lost 4 bases, and 9 bases had no gene match. CDR1 is SGHRS, CDR2 YFSETQ, per germline. The CDR3 bases are TGCGCCAGCAGCCGCAGCTGGGACAGGGGTCCCTACGAGCAGTACTTC. Protein sequence: CASSRSWDRGPYEQYF.

On this clonotype itself: Since a much larger clone is just one base distant, this may be a read error. This rearrangement joins TRBV6-1 to TRBJ2-5; tentatively, D is TRBD2 (6 bases). Germline loops: CDR1 MNHNS, CDR2 SASEGT. Trimming removed 4 bases at V and 5 bases at J, with 11 bases between. There are 13 residues in the CDR3. For the CDR3, the DNA is TGTGCCAGCAGTGCCCCGGAGGGGGAGACCCAGTACTTC. Protein product: CASSAPEGETQYF.

In this sample, this clonotype turned up many times. The V call is TRBV7-2, the J call TRBJ1-4; TRBD1 matches 10 bases. The germline CDR1 and CDR2 sequences are SGHTA and FQGNSA. J was trimmed by 2 bases and V by 5 bases; bases with no gene match: 8. The length of the CDR3 is 17 residues. CDR3 amino acids: CASSPTGGVGTNEKLFF. CDR3 in DNA: TGTGCCAGCAGCCCGACAGGGGGCGTGGGGACTAATGAAAAACTGTTTTTT.

A few counts support this clonotype. CDR3 in DNA: TGTGCCATCAGTGCCCCGGGACAGGGGGAACTGTTTTTT. Amino acids: CAISAPGQGELFF. V usage is TRBV10-3 and J usage is TRBJ1-4; 11 bases are a match to TRBD1. Germline CDR1 ENHRY, CDR2 SYGVKD. V was clipped by 4 bases and J by 12 bases; unmatched bases: 4. The CDR3 is 13 residues long.

This clonotype has ten or more counts. The rearrangement joins TRBV7-2 to TRBJ2-5; D not certain. CDR1 and CDR2 (germline): SGHTA, FQGNSA. There are 14 residues in the CDR3. With 1 base removed from V and 2 bases from J, the gap between germline ends came to 8 bases. The CDR3 bases are TGTGCCAGCAGCTTAGTCTCTAGACAAGAGACCCAGTACTTC. This sequence encodes CASSLVSRQETQYF.

With respect to this clonotype: An end of the junction does not agree with germline; a read error may underlie this. The V and J genes are TRBV5-6 and TRBJ1-2; D remains ambiguous. This CDR3 comprises 13 residues. Per germline, CDR1 SGHDT and CDR2 YYEEEE. CDR3 sequence reads: CVSSLAANYGYTF. The CDR3, as DNA: TGTGTCAGCAGCCTGGCCGCTAACTATGGCTACACCTTC.

As concerns this clonotype: Germline and junction disagree at one end, which may indicate a read error. This chain uses TRBV7-2 with TRBJ2-7, with TRBD1 identical over 8 bases. The CDR3 loop spans 14 amino acids. Germline-derived CDR1 and CDR2 are SGHTA and FQGNSA. CDR3 region: CAGSSGQGTYEQYF. The CDR3 nucleotides are TGTGCCGGCAGCTCAGGACAGGGTACCTACGAGCAGTACTTC. Full variable domain (outside the CDR3, taken from reference TRBV7-2 and TRBJ2-7): GAGVSQSPSNKVTEKGKDVELRCDPISGHTALYWYRQSLGQGLEFLIYFQGNSAPDKSGLPSDRFSAERTGGSVSTLTIQRTQQEDSAVYLCAGSSGQGTYEQYFGPGTRLTVT.

The chain is built from TRBV7-9 and TRBJ2-1, with 9 bases fitting TRBD2. The junction had 10 bases not matched to a gene; V was cut back by 3 bases and J by 10 bases. Per the germline V gene, CDR1 is SEHNR and CDR2 is FQNEAQ (reference sequence). The CDR3 totals 15 residues. As DNA, the CDR3 is TGTGCCAGCAGCTTTAGCGGGAGCGAATCTTCAGAGCAGTTCTTC. It is translated as CASSFSGSESSEQFF. The whole variable domain, remainder taken from reference TRBV7-9 and TRBJ2-1, is DTGVSQNPRHKITKRGQNVTFRCDPISEHNRLYWYRQTLGQGPEFLTYFQNEAQLEKSRLLSDRFSAERPKGSFSTLEIQRTEQGDSAMYLCASSFSGSESSEQFFGPGTRLTVL.

This clonotype was seen at least ten times. The chain joins TRBV28 to TRBJ1-2; TRBD1 is a possible D gene (6 bases). V lost 6 bases to trimming and J lost 7 bases, with 18 bases between them. The CDR3 is made up of 14 amino acids. Germline CDR1 and CDR2: MDHEN and SYDVKM. In DNA form, the CDR3 reads TGTGCCAGCAGGGGGGGGCTCAAAGTCGTTGGCTACACCTTC. It encodes CASRGGLKVVGYTF.

Note on this clonotype: No conserved phenylalanine or tryptophan is present at the end of the CDR3, so a read error is the likely explanation. This chain uses TRBV27 with TRBJ1-6; 12 bases are a match to TRBD1. Looked up from germline, CDR1 is MNHEY and CDR2 is SMNVEV (reference sequence). V was pared by 5 bases and J by 0 bases, with 8 bases of the junction left unmatched. The CDR3 is made up of 19 amino acids. The CDR3 region has the DNA TGTGCCAGCAGTCCCGGGACAGGGGGCCGCAACTCCTATAATTCACCCCTCCACTGT. Translated, it gives CASSPGTGGRNSYNSPLHC.

In its sample, this clonotype was seen a few times. The CDR3 is CASSLDLPRDNEQFF. In DNA form, the CDR3 reads TGTGCCAGCAGTTTGGACCTCCCACGGGACAATGAGCAGTTCTTC. V is TRBV27 and J is TRBJ2-5; D uncertain. The DNA end lines up better with TRBJ2-1; the J call may be wrong. Germline V lookup: CDR1 MNHEY, CDR2 SMNVEV (reference sequence). The CDR3 covers 15 residues.

Details on this clonotype: Without the conserved terminal phenylalanine or tryptophan, this CDR3 likely stems from a read error. The chain has TRBV20-1 and TRBJ2-7; 12 bases are shared with TRBD2. CDR1 is DFQATT, CDR2 SNEGSKA, per germline (reference sequence). The CDR3 totals 15 residues. Losses at the gene ends were 2 bases for V and 1 base for J; bases not matched to a gene: 3. In DNA form, the CDR3 reads TGCAGTGCTAGACCACTAGCGGGGGGATCCTACGAGCAGTACCTC. Encoded protein: CSARPLAGGSYEQYL.

This clonotype was counted many times. This rearrangement joins TRBV29-1 to TRBJ1-1; tentatively, D is TRBD1 (6 bases). CDR1 and CDR2 from the germline V gene are SQVTM and ANQGSEA. This CDR3 comprises 15 residues. V was trimmed by 4 bases and J by 7 bases, leaving 22 bases between them. The CDR3 spells CSVGHGGGDWVEAFF. The CDR3 nucleotides are TGCAGCGTTGGGCACGGGGGCGGTGATTGGGTTGAAGCTTTCTTT.

There are many counts of this clonotype. The chain joins TRBV6-1 to TRBJ1-1; no definite D call. The V gene's germline CDR1 is MNHNS and CDR2 SASEGT. The V gene lost 6 bases and the J gene lost 0 bases, with 5 bases spanning the gap. The CDR3 covers 12 residues. The CDR3 region has the DNA TGTGCCAGCAGCGGCTTGAACACTGAAGCTTTCTTT. This sequence encodes CASSGLNTEAFF.